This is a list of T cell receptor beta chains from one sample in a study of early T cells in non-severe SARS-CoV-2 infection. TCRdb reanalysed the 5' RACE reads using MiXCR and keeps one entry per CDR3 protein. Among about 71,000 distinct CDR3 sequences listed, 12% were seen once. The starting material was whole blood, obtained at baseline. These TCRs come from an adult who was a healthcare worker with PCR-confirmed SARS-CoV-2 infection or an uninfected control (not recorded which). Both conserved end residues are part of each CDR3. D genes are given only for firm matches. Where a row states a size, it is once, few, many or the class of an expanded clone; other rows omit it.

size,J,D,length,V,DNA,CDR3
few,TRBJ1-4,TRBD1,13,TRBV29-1,TGCAGCGTCTGGGCAGGGGGGAATGAAAAACTGTTTTTT,CSVWAGGNEKLFF
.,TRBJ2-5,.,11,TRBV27,TGTGCCAGCAGTTTATGTGGGACCCAGTACTTC,CASSLCGTQYF
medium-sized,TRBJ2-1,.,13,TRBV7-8,TGTGCCAGCAGCCTCTATGGGATGGATGAGCAGTTCTTC,CASSLYGMDEQFF
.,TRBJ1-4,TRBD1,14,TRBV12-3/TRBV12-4,TGTGCCAGCAGTAAGGACAGGCTTAATGAAAAACTGTTTTTT,CASSKDRLNEKLFF
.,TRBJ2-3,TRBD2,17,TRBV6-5,TGTGCCAGCAGTTACTCCAGCCTAGCGGGGGGTCCTGATACGCAGTATTTT,CASSYSSLAGGPDTQYF
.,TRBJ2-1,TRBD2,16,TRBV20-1,TGCAGTGCTTTCTCCCTAGCGGGGGAGGCCTACAATGAGCAGTTCTTC,CSAFSLAGEAYNEQFF
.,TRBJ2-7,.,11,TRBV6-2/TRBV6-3,TGTGCCACCCGCTCAATAGACGAGCAGTACTTC,CATRSIDEQYF
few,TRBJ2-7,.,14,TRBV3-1,TGTGCCAGCAGCCAAGGGTGGGGGACCTACGAGCAGTACTTC,CASSQGWGTYEQYF
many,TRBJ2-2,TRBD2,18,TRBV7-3,TGTGCCAGCAGCCTGTGGACTAGCGGGGGGCCCGCCACCGGGGAGCTGTTTTTT,CASSLWTSGGPATGELFF
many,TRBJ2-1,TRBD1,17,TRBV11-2,TGTGCCAGCAGCCTACCGAGGGACAGTTCTTCTACAATGGTGCAGTTCTTC,CASSLPRDSSSTMVQFF
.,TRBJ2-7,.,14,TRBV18,TGTGCCAGCTCACCCAAGGCGAGCTCCTACGAGCAGTACTTC,CASSPKASSYEQYF
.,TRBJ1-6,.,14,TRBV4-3,TGCGCCAGCAGCCAAGGGGTGGCGGATTCACCCCTCCACTTT,CASSQGVADSPLHF
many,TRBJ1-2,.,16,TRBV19,TGTGCCAGTAGTATAAGAGTTCTATCTGCGTGGTATGGCTACACCTTC,CASSIRVLSAWYGYTF
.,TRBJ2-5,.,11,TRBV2,TGTGCCAGCTCGGCCCGGGAGACCCAGTACTTC,CASSARETQYF
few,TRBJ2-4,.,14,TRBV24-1,TGTGCCACCAGTGATTTTCCGGACAGTGACATTCAGTACTTC,CATSDFPDSDIQYF
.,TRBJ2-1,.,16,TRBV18,TGTGCCAGCTCACCATCTAGGGGTATCTCCTACAATGAGCAGTTCTTC,CASSPSRGISYNEQFF
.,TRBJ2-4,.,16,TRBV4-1,TGCGCCAGCAGCCACCATTCCGGGACAGCCAAAAACATTCAGTACTTC,CASSHHSGTAKNIQYF
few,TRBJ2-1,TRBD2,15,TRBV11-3,TGTGCCAGCAGCTCGGGGGGGAGCTCCTACAATGAGCAGTTCTTC,CASSSGGSSYNEQFF
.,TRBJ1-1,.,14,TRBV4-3,TGCGCCAGCAGCCAGTCGGACGGGCCCATGCGGCCTTTCTTT,CASSQSDGPMRPFF
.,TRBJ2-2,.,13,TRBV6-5,TGTGCCAGTAGGGACACAAACACCGGGGAGCTGTTTTTT,CASRDTNTGELFF
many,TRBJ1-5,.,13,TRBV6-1,TGTGCCAGCAGTGAAGCTTCCAATCAGCCCCAGCATTTT,CASSEASNQPQHF
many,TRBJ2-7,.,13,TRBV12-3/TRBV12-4,TGTGCCAGCAGTTTTGGCAGCTCCTACGAGCAGTACTTC,CASSFGSSYEQYF
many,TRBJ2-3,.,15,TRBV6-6,TGTGCCAGCAGTTACCAGAGACCCGGGGCAGATACGCAGTATTTT,CASSYQRPGADTQYF
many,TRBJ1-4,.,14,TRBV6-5,TGTGCCAGCAGTCCTGCGGGCCCTAATGAAAAACTGTTTTTT,CASSPAGPNEKLFF
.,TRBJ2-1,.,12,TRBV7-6,TGTGCCAGCAGCTTACAGGACAATGAGCAGTTCTTC,CASSLQDNEQFF
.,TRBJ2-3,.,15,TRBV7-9,TGTGCCAGCAGCTTGGGCCGCGGTAGCACAGATACGCAGTATTTT,CASSLGRGSTDTQYF
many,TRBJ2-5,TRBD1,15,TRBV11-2,TGTGCCAGCAGCTTAGGAGGGACAGGGGGAAAGACCCAGTACTTC,CASSLGGTGGKTQYF
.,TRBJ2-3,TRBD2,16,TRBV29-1,TGCAGCGTTGAACCCACCAGACTAGCGGGGACAGATACGCAGTATTTT,CSVEPTRLAGTDTQYF
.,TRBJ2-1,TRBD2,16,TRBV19,TGTGCCAGTAGTACCCTACTCGGCGGGGGGGCCGATGAGCAGTTCTTC,CASSTLLGGGADEQFF
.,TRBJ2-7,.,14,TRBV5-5,TGTGCCAGCAGCCGGGACCCATCGTCCTACGAGCAGTACTTC,CASSRDPSSYEQYF
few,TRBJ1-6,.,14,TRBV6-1,TGTGCCAGCAGGGCAGCCGGGACCGATTCACCCCTCCACTTT,CASRAAGTDSPLHF
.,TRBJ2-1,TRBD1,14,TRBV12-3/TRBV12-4,TGTGCCAGCAGCGGACAGGTTTCCTACAATGAGCAGTTCTTC,CASSGQVSYNEQFF
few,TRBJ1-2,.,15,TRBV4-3,TGCGCCAGCAGCCAAGCTTTGTCCGCAAACTATGGCTACACCTTC,CASSQALSANYGYTF
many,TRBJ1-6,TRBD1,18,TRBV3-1,TGTGCCAGCAGCCAAGTGAGGGGGCGGAGCTCCTATAATTCACCCCTCCACTTT,CASSQVRGRSSYNSPLHF
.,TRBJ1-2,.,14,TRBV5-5,TGTGCCAGCAGTGAGGGGCTAGGACTCTATGGCTACACCTTC,CASSEGLGLYGYTF
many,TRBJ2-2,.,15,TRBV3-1,TGTGCCAGCAGCCAAAACCTGCTGAACACCGGGGAGCTGTTTTTT,CASSQNLLNTGELFF
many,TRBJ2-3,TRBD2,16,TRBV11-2,TGTGCCAGCAGCTTCACTAGCGGGAGCTACACAGATACGCAGTATTTT,CASSFTSGSYTDTQYF
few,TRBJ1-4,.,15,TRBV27,TGTGCCAGCAGTTTAAGGTCAGGGTCCAGGGAGGAACTGTTTTTT,CASSLRSGSREELFF
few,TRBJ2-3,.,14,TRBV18,TGTGCCAGCTCACCTCAGGCCGTCGGAGATACGCAGTATTTT,CASSPQAVGDTQYF
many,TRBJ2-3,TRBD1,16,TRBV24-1,TGTGCCACCAGTGATTTGCAAGGGGGCGGATCAGATACGCAGTATTTT,CATSDLQGGGSDTQYF
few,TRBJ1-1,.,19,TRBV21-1,TGTGCCAGCAGCATTCCTAACAGGGAGCCCGTAGACATGAACACTGAAGCTTTCTTT,CASSIPNREPVDMNTEAFF
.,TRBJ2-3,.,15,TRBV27,TGTGCCAGCAGTTCCTGGGCAGGGGTGGCAGATACGCAGTATTTT,CASSSWAGVADTQYF
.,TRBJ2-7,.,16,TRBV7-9,TGTGCCAGCAGCGGCGGGACTGTCGCAGCTTACAACGAGCAGTACTTC,CASSGGTVAAYNEQYF
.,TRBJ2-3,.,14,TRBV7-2,TGTGCCAGCAGCTTAGTAGACAGCACAGATACGCAGTATTTT,CASSLVDSTDTQYF
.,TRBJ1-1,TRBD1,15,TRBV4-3,TGCGCCAGCAGCCAAGAGGGGACAGGAGCCACTGAAGCTTTCTTT,CASSQEGTGATEAFF
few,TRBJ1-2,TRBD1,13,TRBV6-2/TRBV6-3,TGTGCCAGCAGTCTACAGGGGGGGAGAGGCTACACCTTC,CASSLQGGRGYTF
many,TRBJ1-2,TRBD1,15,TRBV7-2,TGTGCCAGCAGCCTCCCGACAGGGCAGAACTATGGCTACACCTTC,CASSLPTGQNYGYTF
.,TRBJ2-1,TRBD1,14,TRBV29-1,TGCAGCGGGGGACAGGGCCCTATTTACAATGAGCAGTTCTTC,CSGGQGPIYNEQFF
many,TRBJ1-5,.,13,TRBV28,TGTGCCAGCGGGCGGCGTGGTGATCAGCCCCAGCATTTT,CASGRRGDQPQHF
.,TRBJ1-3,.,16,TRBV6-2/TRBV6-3,TGTGCCAGCAGTTACTCGGAGGTCAGCTCTGGAAACACCATATATTTT,CASSYSEVSSGNTIYF
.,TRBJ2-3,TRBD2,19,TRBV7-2,TGTGCCAGCAGCTTATTCGTACTAGCGGGGGGGCGGGGCACAGATACGCAGTATTTT,CASSLFVLAGGRGTDTQYF
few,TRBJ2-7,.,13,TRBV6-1,TGTGCCAGCAGTACGGGGCACCTGTACGAGCAGTACTTC,CASSTGHLYEQYF
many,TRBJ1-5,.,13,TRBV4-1,TGCGCCAGCAGCCCCCAACAGGATCAGCCCCAGCATTTT,CASSPQQDQPQHF
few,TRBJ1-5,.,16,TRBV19,TGTGCCAGTAGTATCGATGCGGGGCCCGGGGATCAGCCCCAGCATTTT,CASSIDAGPGDQPQHF
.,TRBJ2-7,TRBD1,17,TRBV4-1,TGCGCCAGCAGCCAAACCACTCCGGGACAGGGGGTTCGGGAGCAGTACTTC,CASSQTTPGQGVREQYF
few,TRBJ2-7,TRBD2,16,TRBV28,TGTGCCAGCAGTTTGAGACATACTAGCGGTTTTAACGAGCAGTACTTC,CASSLRHTSGFNEQYF
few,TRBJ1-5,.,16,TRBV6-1,TGTGCCAGCAATCCGATCTTTAATAGTGGCAATCAGCCCCAGCATTTT,CASNPIFNSGNQPQHF